The 9 T cell receptor beta chains below all came from one sample that was sequenced in a study of identical twins. Each CDR3 protein is one row after TCRdb ran MiXCR on the 5' RACE reads. The sample shows 600,000 to 850,000 distinct CDR3 sequences, about 20% of them seen only once. The sample was also linked to a second study, of T cells expressing NK-cell markers.

Sequencing used PBMCs. The receptors originated from a woman under 30 in good health.

This clonotype has just a few counts. This chain links TRBV5-1 with TRBJ1-1; no reliable D call. The CDR3 runs 12 residues. Germline V gives CDR1 SGHRS, CDR2 YFSETQ. V lost 0 bases, J lost 7 bases, and 7 bases lay in between. The CDR3 sequence is CASSLGDIEAFF. The CDR3 DNA follows: TGCGCCAGCAGCTTGGGAGACATTGAAGCTTTCTTT. Full variable domain (remainder filled in from reference TRBV5-1 and TRBJ1-1): KAGVTQTPRYLIKTRGQQVTLSCSPISGHRSVSWYQQTPGQGLQFLFEYFSETQRNKGNFPGRFSGRQFSNSRSEMNVSTLELGDSALYLCASSLGDIEAFFGQGTRLTVV.

This clonotype appeared a single time. This chain joins TRBV9 and TRBJ2-3; D is possibly TRBD1 (6 bases). The CDR3 is 15 amino acids. V dropped 1 base and J dropped 2 bases, with 11 bases sitting between them. Germline lookup yields CDR1 SGDLS and CDR2 YYNGEE. CDR3 DNA: TGTGCCAGCAGCGTATCCGGACAGCCCACAGATACGCAGTATTTT. Its protein product is CASSVSGQPTDTQYF.

The rearrangement uses TRBV7-9 and TRBJ2-5; possible D gene TRBD1, 5 bases. The CDR3 consists of 13 residues. The germline V and J ends were trimmed by 7 bases and 2 bases, with 11 bases remaining between them. Germline CDR1 SEHNR, CDR2 FQNEAQ (reference sequence). The CDR3 is CASTTGLQETQYF. CDR3 nucleotides: TGTGCCAGCACCACAGGCTTGCAAGAGACCCAGTACTTC.

The chain links TRBV7-6 to TRBJ1-1, with D uncertain. Germline V CDR1 and CDR2: SGHVS, FNYEAQ. The CDR3 covers 14 residues. V lost 6 bases and J 1 base, leaving 12 bases between the germline ends. The CDR3 reads CASSPNWGNTEAFF. CDR3 DNA sequence: TGTGCCAGCAGTCCGAATTGGGGGAACACTGAAGCTTTCTTT. The variable domain in full, with the rest retrieved from reference TRBV7-6 and TRBJ1-1, is GAGVSQSPRYKVTKRGQDVALRCDPISGHVSLYWYRQALGQGPEFLTYFNYEAQQDKSGLPNDRFSAERPEGSISTLTIQRTEQRDSAMYRCASSPNWGNTEAFFGQGTRLTVV.

V usage is TRBV5-1 and J usage is TRBJ2-1; 9 bases align to TRBD2. The CDR3 has 18 residues. J gave up 0 bases and V 0 bases, and 7 bases lay outside the gene matches. CDR1 is SGHRS, CDR2 YFSETQ, per germline. The CDR3 nucleotides read TGCGCCAGCAGCTTGGGGCTTAGCGGGGGCAGCTCCTACAATGAGCAGTTCTTC. This encodes CASSLGLSGGSSYNEQFF.

This clonotype has more than one count but fewer than ten. The genes are TRBV7-8 and TRBJ1-6; 8 bases align to TRBD1. Germline V gene sequence: CDR1 SGHVS, CDR2 FQNEAQ. The CDR3 runs 15 residues. Trimming cost V 5 bases and J 4 bases; bases outside gene matches: 4. As DNA, the CDR3 is TGTGCCAGCAGCACTCGGACAGGGTATAATTCACCCCTCCACTTT. It specifies CASSTRTGYNSPLHF.

This clonotype was counted only a few times. This chain uses TRBV12-3 or TRBV12-4 with TRBJ2-1; 10 nucleotides agree with TRBD2. CDR3 size: 16 residues. The junction had 5 bases not matched to a gene; V was cut back by 1 base and J by 5 bases. The CDR3 spells CASSLVLAGRHNEQFF. CDR3 nucleotides: TGTGCCAGCAGTTTAGTACTAGCGGGACGGCACAATGAGCAGTTCTTC.

The chain joins TRBV29-1 to TRBJ1-2, with 12 bases fitting TRBD1. Germline CDR1 is SQVTM and CDR2 is ANQGSEA. The CDR3 spans 13 residues. V dropped 6 bases and J dropped 2; count of bases not matched to a gene: 1. The DNA of the CDR3 is TGCAGCGTAGGGACAGGGGGCAACTATGGCTACACCTTC. Protein: CSVGTGGNYGYTF.

This clonotype was observed a few times. The chain uses TRBV28 and TRBJ2-7; 7 bases line up with TRBD2. CDR3 length equals 16 residues. Looked up from germline, CDR1 is MDHEN and CDR2 is SYDVKM. V lost 6 bases and J lost 0; bases outside the gene matches: 11. Here the CDR3 reads CASRDRGLMISYEQYF. CDR3 coding DNA: TGTGCCAGCAGGGATCGGGGACTAATGATCTCCTACGAGCAGTACTTC.